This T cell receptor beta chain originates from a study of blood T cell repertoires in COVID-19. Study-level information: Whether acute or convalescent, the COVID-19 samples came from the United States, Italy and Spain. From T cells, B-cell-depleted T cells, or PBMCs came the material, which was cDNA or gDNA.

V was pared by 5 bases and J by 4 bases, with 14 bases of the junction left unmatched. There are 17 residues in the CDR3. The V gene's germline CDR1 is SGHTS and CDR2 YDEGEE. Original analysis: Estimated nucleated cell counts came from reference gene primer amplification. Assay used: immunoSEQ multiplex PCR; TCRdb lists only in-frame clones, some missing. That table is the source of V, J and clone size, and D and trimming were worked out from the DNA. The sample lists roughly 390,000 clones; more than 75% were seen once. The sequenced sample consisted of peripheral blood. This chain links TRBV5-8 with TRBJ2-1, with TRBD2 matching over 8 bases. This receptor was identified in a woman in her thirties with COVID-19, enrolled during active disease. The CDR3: CASSLRVAGLLYNEQFF. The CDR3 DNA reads TGTGCCAGCAGTCTTAGAGTAGCGGGGCTACTTTACAATGAGCAGTTCTTC.